The 5 T cell receptor beta chains in this list originate from one sample, sequenced in a study of T cell responses to AZD1222 COVID-19 vaccine. Assay used: immunoSEQ multiplex PCR; TCRdb lists only in-frame clones, some missing. The sample yields roughly 130,000 clones, around 90% seen once. This specimen was peripheral blood, taken on day 0 of AZD1222 vaccination. The receptor source for this set is an adult in good health.

The V call is TRBV10-2, the J call TRBJ1-1, with D maybe TRBD1 (5 bases). Trimming shortened V by 7 bases and J by 4 bases, and 7 bases separated the two germline ends. Germline lookup yields CDR1 WSHSY and CDR2 SAAADI. This CDR3 has 11 residues. The DNA of the CDR3 is TGCGCCAGCAATCAGGGCACTGAAGCTTTCTTT. Protein: CASNQGTEAFF.

CDR3 in amino acids: CASSVTGGRIYGYTF. The CDR3 nucleotides read TGTGCCAGCAGCGTGACAGGGGGGAGGATCTATGGCTACACCTTC. The chain employs TRBV7-2 and TRBJ1-2, with 9 bases matching TRBD1. The V gene's germline CDR1 is SGHTA and CDR2 FQGNSA. There are 15 residues in the CDR3. The J segment lost 4 bases and the V segment lost 5 bases, leaving 8 bases of the junction unmatched.

The chain has TRBV2 and TRBJ2-7; 8 positions match TRBD1. This CDR3 has 15 amino acids. Per the germline V gene, CDR1 is SNHLY and CDR2 is FYNNEI. The V and J ends lost 7 bases and 6 bases, in that order; junction bases with no gene match: 14. The CDR3 DNA reads as TGTGCCAGCACCCCCGGGACAGGAGCCGTTGGCGAGCAGTACTTC. Its protein product is CASTPGTGAVGEQYF. Full variable domain (missing parts from reference TRBV2 and TRBJ2-7): EPEVTQTPSHQVTQMGQEVILRCVPISNHLYFYWYRQILGQKVEFLVSFYNNEISEKSEIFDDQFSVERPDGSNFTLKIRSTKLEDSAMYFCASTPGTGAVGEQYFGPGTRLTVT.

The chain carries TRBV19 and TRBJ1-6; D unclear. Looked up from germline, CDR1 is LNHDA and CDR2 is SQIVND (reference sequence). V lost 4 bases and J 6 bases, leaving 4 bases between the germline ends. There are 12 residues in the CDR3. DNA of the CDR3: TGTGCCAGTAGTACCCTTAATTCACCCCTCCACTTT. This gives the protein CASSTLNSPLHF.

In this sample, this clone turned up once. The rearrangement links TRBV6-2 or TRBV6-3 to TRBJ2-7; 10 bases match TRBD2. This CDR3 has 17 residues. Germline assignment: CDR1 MNHEY and CDR2 SVGEGT. J lost 2 bases, V lost 6 bases, and 13 bases had no gene match. The CDR3 DNA reads as TGTGCCAGCAGCCCACCTCGGTTAGCGGGGGGAGCCTACGAGCAGTACTTC. This sequence encodes CASSPPRLAGGAYEQYF.